Listed below are T cell receptor beta chains from one sample, sequenced in a study of cytomegalovirus exposure and HLA in healthy donors. This table comes from immunoSEQ multiplex PCR, and its TCRdb copy is limited to in-frame clones, with some not included. Found here are around 50,000 clones; the top ten clones hold roughly 17%. The sequenced sample consisted of PBMCs. Every receptor here comes from a male donor in good health and CMV-seronegative. CDR3s include the opening cysteine and the closing phenylalanine or tryptophan. A D gene is named only where the DNA matches it firmly.

d_gene	v_gene	j_gene	CDR3aa	CDR3nt
NA	TRBV5-1	TRBJ1-1	CASSSGGGFTEAFF	TGCGCCAGCAGCTCCGGGGGTGGGTTCACTGAAGCTTTCTTT
TRBD1	TRBV5-1	TRBJ1-2	CASSPWTGDLYGYTF	TGCGCCAGCAGCCCCTGGACAGGGGATTTATATGGCTACACCTTC
NA	TRBV5-1	TRBJ2-3	CASSSSEDTQYF	TGCGCCAGCAGCTCGTCGGAGGATACGCAGTATTTT
TRBD1	TRBV30	TRBJ1-1	CAWFRDRALERAFF	TGTGCCTGGTTCAGGGACAGGGCCTTGGAGAGGGCTTTCTTT
TRBD1	TRBV19	TRBJ1-5	CASSLVGQGGSWGNQPQHF	TGTGCCAGTAGTCTGGTGGGACAGGGAGGGTCGTGGGGCAATCAGCCCCAGCATTTT
NA	TRBV5-1	TRBJ1-2	CASSRDDGGQGYTF	TGCGCCAGCAGCAGGGACGACGGGGGTCAAGGCTACACCTTC
TRBD1	TRBV4-1	TRBJ2-7	CASSQTGQIFSYEQYF	TGCGCCAGCAGCCAAACGGGACAGATTTTCTCCTACGAGCAGTACTTC
TRBD1	TRBV4-1	TRBJ1-2	CASSLVGTANYGYTF	TGCGCCAGCAGCCTTGTCGGGACAGCTAACTATGGCTACACCTTC
TRBD1	TRBV5-1	TRBJ1-1	CASKKNRDSLLEAFF	TGCGCCAGCAAAAAAAACCGGGACAGCCTATTAGAAGCTTTCTTT
TRBD2	TRBV4-2	TRBJ2-1	CASSQGGASGGPYNEQFF	TGTGCCAGCAGCCAGGGAGGGGCTAGCGGGGGCCCGTACAATGAGCAGTTCTTC
NA	TRBV18	TRBJ2-1	CASSLPPDRLYNEQFF	TGTGCCAGCTCACTCCCCCCGGACAGACTATACAATGAGCAGTTCTTC
NA	TRBV27	TRBJ1-5	CASSFRGSNQPQHF	TGTGCCAGCAGTTTCAGGGGAAGCAATCAGCCCCAGCATTTT
TRBD1	TRBV9	TRBJ1-3	CASSGQGHSGNTIYF	TGTGCCAGCAGCGGACAGGGACACTCTGGAAACACCATATATTTT
TRBD1	TRBV6-5	TRBJ1-2	CASSRDRGPNYGYTF	TGTGCCAGCAGCAGGGACAGGGGCCCTAACTATGGCTACACCTTC
NA	TRBV6-6	TRBJ1-2	CASIRGSGHDYGYTF	TGTGCCAGCATACGCGGTTCGGGACATGACTATGGCTACACCTTC
NA	TRBV29-1	TRBJ2-4	CSVVTVIAKNIQYF	TGCAGCGTAGTTACAGTGATAGCCAAAAACATTCAGTACTTC
TRBD1	TRBV7-8	TRBJ1-5	CASSLRGQGSNQPQHF	TGTGCCAGCAGCTTAAGGGGACAGGGTAGCAATCAGCCCCAGCATTTT
TRBD1	TRBV29-1	TRBJ1-2	CSVPGGGYTF	TGCAGCGTGCCAGGGGGTGGCTACACCTTC
TRBD1	TRBV18	TRBJ2-7	CASSPTQGFSDEQYF	TGTGCCAGCTCACCCACACAGGGGTTTAGCGACGAGCAGTACTTC
NA	TRBV30	TRBJ1-2	CAWSVPGNYGYTF	TGTGCCTGGAGTGTACCAGGGAACTATGGCTACACCTTC
NA	TRBV6-5	TRBJ1-6	CASSCGTPNSPLHF	TGTGCCAGCAGTTGCGGGACCCCAAATTCACCCCTCCACTTT
NA	TRBV5-5	TRBJ1-1	CASSLTGTLMNTEAFF	TGTGCCAGCAGCTTGACAGGGACCCTCATGAACACTGAAGCTTTCTTT
TRBD1	TRBV10-3	TRBJ1-6	CAIRGQGQSSYNSPLHF	TGTGCCATCAGAGGACAGGGACAAAGCTCCTATAATTCACCCCTCCACTTT
TRBD1	TRBV6-1	TRBJ1-2	CASSESQGGGYTF	TGTGCCAGCAGTGAAAGTCAGGGGGGTGGCTACACCTTC
NA	TRBV19	TRBJ1-1	CASSRGPELNTEAFF	TGTGCCAGTAGTAGAGGGCCGGAGCTGAACACTGAAGCTTTCTTT
NA	TRBV30	TRBJ1-2	CAWSTGQGYTF	TGTGCCTGGAGCACAGGACAGGGCTACACCTTC
TRBD1	TRBV6-5	TRBJ1-2	CASSGQGRDYTF	TGTGCCAGCAGTGGACAGGGAAGAGACTACACCTTC
TRBD2	TRBV6-1	TRBJ2-5	CASSELRTSGGTLETQYF	TGTGCCAGCAGTGAACTAAGGACTAGCGGGGGGACTCTAGAGACCCAGTACTTC
TRBD1	TRBV4-1	TRBJ2-7	CASSQDYGTEYEQYF	TGCGCCAGCAGCCAAGATTATGGGACAGAATACGAGCAGTACTTC
TRBD1	TRBV9	TRBJ1-1	CASSTRTGVNTEAFF	TGTGCCAGCAGCACCCGGACAGGGGTTAACACTGAAGCTTTCTTT
TRBD2	TRBV15	TRBJ2-5	CATSREGGLGRETQYF	TGTGCCACCAGCAGAGAGGGAGGGCTCGGGCGCGAGACCCAGTACTTC
TRBD1	TRBV7-9	TRBJ1-1	CASSLVPGQAEAFF	TGTGCCAGCAGCTTAGTACCCGGACAGGCTGAAGCTTTCTTT
NA	TRBV6-5	TRBJ2-7	CASSYTRGYEQYF	TGTGCCAGCAGTTATACCCGGGGCTACGAGCAGTACTTC
NA	TRBV30	TRBJ2-3	CACYSRATDTQYF	TGTGCCTGTTATAGCAGGGCCACAGATACGCAGTATTTT
TRBD1	TRBV11-1	TRBJ1-1	CASRLQGAGTEAFF	TGTGCCAGCAGGTTACAGGGGGCAGGTACTGAAGCTTTCTTT
TRBD1	TRBV14	TRBJ2-7	CASSQPGGYEQYF	TGTGCCAGCAGCCAACCAGGGGGCTACGAGCAGTACTTC
TRBD1	TRBV9	TRBJ2-3	CASSVGQASTDTQYF	TGTGCCAGCAGCGTGGGACAGGCTAGCACAGATACGCAGTATTTT
NA	TRBV19	TRBJ2-5	CASSMLEEETQYF	TGTGCCAGTAGTATGTTGGAGGAAGAGACCCAGTACTTC
NA	TRBV7-9	TRBJ1-2	CASSDSHGYTF	TGTGCCAGCAGCGACTCCCATGGCTACACCTTC
NA	TRBV29-1	TRBJ1-1	CSVGTANTEAFF	TGCAGCGTTGGGACAGCAAACACTGAAGCTTTCTTT
NA	TRBV19	TRBJ2-7	CASSNSGLEQYF	TGTGCCAGTAGTAACTCAGGGTTGGAGCAGTACTTC
TRBD2	TRBV9	TRBJ2-5	CASSVYAGVETQYF	TGTGCCAGCAGCGTTTATGCGGGGGTGGAGACCCAGTACTTC
NA	TRBV15	TRBJ1-1	CATSRDKRGGTFF	TGTGCCACCAGCAGAGATAAGAGGGGGGGGACTTTCTTT
TRBD2	TRBV5-6	TRBJ2-1	CASSPLAGGHNEQFF	TGTGCCAGCAGCCCTCTAGCGGGGGGCCACAATGAGCAGTTCTTC
NA	TRBV18	TRBJ2-6	CASSPIGQGRSGANVLTF	TGTGCCAGCTCACCCATCGGGCAGGGGCGCTCTGGGGCCAACGTCCTGACTTTC
NA	TRBV19	TRBJ2-3	CASKPDSSTDTQYF	TGTGCCAGTAAACCCGACAGTAGCACAGATACGCAGTATTTT
TRBD1	TRBV9	TRBJ2-7	CASSAIGQVDYEQYF	TGTGCCAGCAGCGCTATCGGACAGGTGGACTACGAGCAGTACTTC
TRBD1	TRBV18	TRBJ1-1	CASSPRDRLDDSEAFF	TGTGCCAGCTCACCAAGGGACAGGTTAGATGACTCTGAAGCTTTCTTT
TRBD1	TRBV7-8	TRBJ1-2	CASSLGQGAYGYTF	TGTGCCAGCAGCTTAGGACAGGGGGCCTATGGCTACACCTTC
NA	TRBV18	TRBJ2-7	CASSPPSPPYEQYF	TGTGCCAGCTCACCACCGTCTCCTCCCTACGAGCAGTACTTC
TRBD1	TRBV6-5	TRBJ1-1	CASRTRDRKTEAFF	TGTGCCAGCAGAACCCGGGACAGGAAAACTGAAGCTTTCTTT
NA	TRBV19	TRBJ1-2	CASSISDTNYGYTF	TGTGCCAGTAGTATATCGGACACAAACTATGGCTACACCTTC
NA	TRBV4-2	TRBJ2-6	CASSQGDSSSGANVLTF	TGTGCCAGCAGCCAAGGGGACTCCAGCTCTGGGGCCAACGTCCTGACTTTC
TRBD1	TRBV5-1	TRBJ1-1	CASSLLPRGQDTEAFF	TGCGCCAGCAGCTTGTTACCCAGGGGGCAGGACACTGAAGCTTTCTTT
TRBD1	TRBV30	TRBJ1-4	CAWSITGVHEKLFF	TGTGCCTGGAGTATAACAGGGGTGCATGAAAAACTGTTTTTT
NA	TRBV4-1	TRBJ2-7	CASSHHEEGGAEQYF	TGCGCCAGCAGCCATCACGAGGAGGGTGGCGCCGAGCAGTACTTC
TRBD1	TRBV5-4	TRBJ2-7	CASSLDGQGQYF	TGTGCCAGCAGCTTGGACGGACAGGGGCAGTACTTC
TRBD1	TRBV5-1	TRBJ2-2	CASSLYGTGESGELFF	TGCGCCAGCAGCTTGTATGGGACAGGGGAGTCCGGGGAGCTGTTTTTT